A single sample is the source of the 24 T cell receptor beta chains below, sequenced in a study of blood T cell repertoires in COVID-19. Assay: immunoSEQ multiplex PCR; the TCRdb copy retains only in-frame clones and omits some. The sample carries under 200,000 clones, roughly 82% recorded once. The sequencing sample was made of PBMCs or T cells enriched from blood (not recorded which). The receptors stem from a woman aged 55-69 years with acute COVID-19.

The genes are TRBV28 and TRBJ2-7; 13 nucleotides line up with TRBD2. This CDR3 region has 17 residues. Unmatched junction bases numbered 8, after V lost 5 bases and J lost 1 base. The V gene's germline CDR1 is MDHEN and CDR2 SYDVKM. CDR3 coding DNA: TGTGCCAGCAGTCAACTAGCGGGGGGGAAACCATCCTACGAGCAGTACGTC. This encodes CASSQLAGGKPSYEQYV.

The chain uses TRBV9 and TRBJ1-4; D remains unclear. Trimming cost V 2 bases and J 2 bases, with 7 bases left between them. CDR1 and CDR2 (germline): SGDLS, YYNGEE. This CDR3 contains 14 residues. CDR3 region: CASSVGGTNEKLFF. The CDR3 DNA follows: TGTGCCAGCAGCGTGGGAGGGACTAATGAAAAACTGTTTTTT. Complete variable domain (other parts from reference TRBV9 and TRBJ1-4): DSGVTQTPKHLITATGQRVTLRCSPRSGDLSVYWYQQSLDQGLQFLIQYYNGEERAKGNILERFSAQQFPDLHSELNLSSLELGDSALYFCASSVGGTNEKLFFGSGTQLSVL.

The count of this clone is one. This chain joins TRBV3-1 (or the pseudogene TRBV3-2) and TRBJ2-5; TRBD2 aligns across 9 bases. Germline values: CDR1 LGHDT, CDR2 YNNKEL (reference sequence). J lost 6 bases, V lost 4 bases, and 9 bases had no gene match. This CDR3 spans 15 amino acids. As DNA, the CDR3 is TGTGCCAGCAGCCCGACTAGCGGACTTAAGCAGACCCAGTACTTC. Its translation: CASSPTSGLKQTQYF.

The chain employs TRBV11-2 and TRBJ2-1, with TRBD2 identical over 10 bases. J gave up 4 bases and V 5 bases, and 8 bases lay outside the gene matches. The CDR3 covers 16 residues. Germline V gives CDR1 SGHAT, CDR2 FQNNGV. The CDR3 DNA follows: TGTGCCAGCAGCCGTACTAGCGGGGTGGGGTACAATGAGCAGTTCTTC. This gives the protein CASSRTSGVGYNEQFF.

The chain's CDR3 is CASAAEAYEQYF. The CDR3, as DNA: TGTGCCAGCGCGGCAGAAGCCTACGAGCAGTACTTC. V and J are TRBV7-6 and TRBJ2-7; D remains ambiguous. This CDR3 has 12 amino acids. Per the germline V gene, CDR1 is SGHVS and CDR2 is FNYEAQ. V was clipped by 8 bases and J by 2 bases, with 10 bases between them.

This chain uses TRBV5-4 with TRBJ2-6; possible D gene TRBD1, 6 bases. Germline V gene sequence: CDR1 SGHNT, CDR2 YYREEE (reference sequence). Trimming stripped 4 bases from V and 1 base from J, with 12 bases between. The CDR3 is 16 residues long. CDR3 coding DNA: TGTGCCAGCAGCATATCCGGGACATCTGGGGCCAACGTCCTGACTTTC. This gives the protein CASSISGTSGANVLTF. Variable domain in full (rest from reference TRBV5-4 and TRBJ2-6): ETGVTQSPTHLIKTRGQQVTLRCSSQSGHNTVSWYQQALGQGPQFIFQYYREEENGRGNFPPRFSGLQFPNYSSELNVNALELDDSALYLCASSISGTSGANVLTFGAGSRLTVL.

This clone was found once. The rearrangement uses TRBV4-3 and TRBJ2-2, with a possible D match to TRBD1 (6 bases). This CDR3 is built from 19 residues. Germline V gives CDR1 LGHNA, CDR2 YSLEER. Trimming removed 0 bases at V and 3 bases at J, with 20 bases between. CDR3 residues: CASSQEGLRQGIHTGELFF. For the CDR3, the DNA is TGCGCCAGCAGCCAAGAAGGATTAAGGCAGGGGATTCACACCGGGGAGCTGTTTTTT.

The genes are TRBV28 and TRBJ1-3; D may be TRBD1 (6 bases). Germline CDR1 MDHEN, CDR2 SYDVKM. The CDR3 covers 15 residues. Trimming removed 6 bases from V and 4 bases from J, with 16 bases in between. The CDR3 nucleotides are TGTGCCAGCAGCCTAGGGGGGGGAGACGGAAACACCATATATTTT. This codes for CASSLGGGDGNTIYF.

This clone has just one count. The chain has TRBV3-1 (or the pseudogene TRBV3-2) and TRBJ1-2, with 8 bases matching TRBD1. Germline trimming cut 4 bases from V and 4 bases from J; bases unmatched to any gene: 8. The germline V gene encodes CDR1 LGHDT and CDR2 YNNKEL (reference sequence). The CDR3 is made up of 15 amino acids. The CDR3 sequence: CASSLGQGNGYGYTF. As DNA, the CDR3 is TGTGCCAGCAGCCTTGGACAGGGCAACGGCTATGGCTACACCTTC.

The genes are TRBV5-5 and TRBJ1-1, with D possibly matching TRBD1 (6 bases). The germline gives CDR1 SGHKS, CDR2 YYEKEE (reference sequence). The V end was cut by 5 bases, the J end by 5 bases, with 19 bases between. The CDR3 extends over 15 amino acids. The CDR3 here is CASSPQGGGTTEAFF. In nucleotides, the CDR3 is TGTGCCAGCAGTCCCCAAGGGGGGGGGACGACTGAAGCTTTCTTT.

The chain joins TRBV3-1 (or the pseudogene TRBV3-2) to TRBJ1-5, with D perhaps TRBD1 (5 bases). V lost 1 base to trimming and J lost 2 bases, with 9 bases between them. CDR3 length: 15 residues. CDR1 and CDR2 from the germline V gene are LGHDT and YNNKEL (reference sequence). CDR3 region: CASSQGQGGNQPQHF. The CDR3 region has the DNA TGTGCCAGCAGCCAAGGTCAAGGGGGCAATCAGCCCCAGCATTTT.

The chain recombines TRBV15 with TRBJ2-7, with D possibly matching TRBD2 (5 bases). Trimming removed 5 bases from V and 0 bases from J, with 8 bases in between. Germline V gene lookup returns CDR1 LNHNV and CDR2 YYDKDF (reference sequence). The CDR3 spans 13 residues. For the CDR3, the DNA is TGTGCCACCAGCCGCGGGCTCTCCTACGAGCAGTACTTC. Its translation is CATSRGLSYEQYF.

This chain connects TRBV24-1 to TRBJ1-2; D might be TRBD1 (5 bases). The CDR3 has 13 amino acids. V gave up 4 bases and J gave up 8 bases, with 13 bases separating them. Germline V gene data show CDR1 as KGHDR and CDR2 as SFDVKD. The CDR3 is CATSDAVRGGYTF. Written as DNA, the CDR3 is TGTGCCACCAGTGACGCGGTAAGGGGAGGCTACACCTTC.

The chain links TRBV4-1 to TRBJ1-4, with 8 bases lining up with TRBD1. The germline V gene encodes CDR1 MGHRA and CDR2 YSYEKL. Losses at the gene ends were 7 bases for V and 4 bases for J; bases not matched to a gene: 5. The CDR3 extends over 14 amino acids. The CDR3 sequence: CASKDREHNEKLFF. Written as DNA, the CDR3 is TGCGCCAGCAAGGACAGGGAACATAATGAAAAACTGTTTTTT.

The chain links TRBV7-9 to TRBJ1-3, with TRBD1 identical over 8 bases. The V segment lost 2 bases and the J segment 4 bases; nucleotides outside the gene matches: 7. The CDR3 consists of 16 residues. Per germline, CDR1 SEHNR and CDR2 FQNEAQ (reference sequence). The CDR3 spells CASSLSGTGGGNTIYF. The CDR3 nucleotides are TGTGCCAGCAGCTTATCCGGGACAGGAGGAGGAAACACCATATATTTT.

CDR3 sequence: CASADRENQPQHF. The DNA of the CDR3 is TGTGCCAGCGCTGACAGGGAGAATCAGCCCCAGCATTTT. The chain has TRBV19 and TRBJ1-5, with 7 nucleotides matching TRBD1. The CDR3 is made up of 13 amino acids. Germline V gives CDR1 LNHDA, CDR2 SQIVND (reference sequence). With V trimmed by 9 bases and J by 4 bases, 6 bases remained unmatched. The variable domain in full, with the rest retrieved from reference TRBV19 and TRBJ1-5, is DGGITQSPKYLFRKEGQNVTLSCEQNLNHDAMYWYRQDPGQGLRLIYYSQIVNDFQKGDIAEGYSVSREKKESFPLTVTSAQKNPTAFYLCASADRENQPQHFGDGTRLSIL.

CDR3 sequence (DNA): TGCGCCAGCAGCCAAGAACGATTGACGGGCTATGGCTACACCTTC. Amino acids: CASSQERLTGYGYTF. The V gene is TRBV4-1, the J gene TRBJ1-2; D uncertain. The germline V gene encodes CDR1 MGHRA and CDR2 YSYEKL. V was pared by 0 bases and J by 4 bases, with 12 bases between. This CDR3 spans 15 amino acids.

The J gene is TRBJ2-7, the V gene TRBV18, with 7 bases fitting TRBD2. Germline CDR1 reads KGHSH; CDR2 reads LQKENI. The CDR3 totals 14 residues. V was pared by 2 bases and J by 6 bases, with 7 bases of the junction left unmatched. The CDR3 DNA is TGTGCCAGCTCACCATCCGCGGGAGTCAGCGAGCAGTACTTC. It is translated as CASSPSAGVSEQYF.

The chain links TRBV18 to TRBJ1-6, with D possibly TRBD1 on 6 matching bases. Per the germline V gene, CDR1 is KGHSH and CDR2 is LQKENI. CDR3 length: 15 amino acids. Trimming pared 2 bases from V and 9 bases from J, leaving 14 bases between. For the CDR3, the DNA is TGTGCCAGCTCACCAGGACAGACGGGTATTTCACCCCTCCACTTT. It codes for CASSPGQTGISPLHF. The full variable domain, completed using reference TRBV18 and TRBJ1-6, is NAGVMQNPRHLVRRRGQEARLRCSPMKGHSHVYWYRQLPEEGLKFMVYLQKENIIDESGMPKERFSAEFPKEGPSILRIQQVVRGDSAAYFCASSPGQTGISPLHFGNGTRLTVT.

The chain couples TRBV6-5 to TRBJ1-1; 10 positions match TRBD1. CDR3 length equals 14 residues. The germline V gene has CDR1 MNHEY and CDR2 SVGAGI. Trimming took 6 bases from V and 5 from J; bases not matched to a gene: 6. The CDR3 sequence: CASRRQGAGTEAFF. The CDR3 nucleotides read TGTGCCAGCAGACGACAGGGGGCGGGTACTGAAGCTTTCTTT.

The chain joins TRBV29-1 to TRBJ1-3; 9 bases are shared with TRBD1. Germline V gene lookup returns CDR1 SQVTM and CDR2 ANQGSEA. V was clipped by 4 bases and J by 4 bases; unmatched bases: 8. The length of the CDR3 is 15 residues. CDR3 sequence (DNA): TGCAGCGTTGCTGAACAGGGGGCGTCCGGAAACACCATATATTTT. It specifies CSVAEQGASGNTIYF.

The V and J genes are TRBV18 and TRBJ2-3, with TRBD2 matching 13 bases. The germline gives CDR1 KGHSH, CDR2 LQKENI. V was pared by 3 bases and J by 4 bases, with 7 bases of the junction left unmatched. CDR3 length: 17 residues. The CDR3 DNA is TGTGCCAGCTCACCGATCCCAACTAGCGGGGGGGCAGATACGCAGTATTTT. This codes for CASSPIPTSGGADTQYF.

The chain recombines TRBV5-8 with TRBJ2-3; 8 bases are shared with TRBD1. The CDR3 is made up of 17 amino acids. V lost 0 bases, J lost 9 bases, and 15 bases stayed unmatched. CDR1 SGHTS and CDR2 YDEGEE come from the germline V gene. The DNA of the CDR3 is TGTGCCAGCAGCTTGGCCTTGCTAGGAGGGACAGGTGGGACGCAGTATTTT. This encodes CASSLALLGGTGGTQYF. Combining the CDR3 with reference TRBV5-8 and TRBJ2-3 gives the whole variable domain EAGVTQSPTHLIKTRGQQATLRCSPISGHTSVYWYQQALGLGLQFLLWYDEGEERNRGNFPPRFSGRQFPNYSSELNVNALELEDSALYLCASSLALLGGTGGTQYFGPGTRLTVL.

The CDR3 nucleotides read TGTGCCACCACCCCGGGACAGGGCTACGAGCAGTACTTC. Translated: CATTPGQGYEQYF. The rearrangement links TRBV19 to TRBJ2-7; the match to TRBD1 covers 9 bases. J gave up 3 bases and V 10 bases, and 7 bases lay outside the gene matches. The CDR3 has 13 residues. CDR1 and CDR2 (germline): LNHDA, SQIVND (reference sequence). Using reference TRBV19 and TRBJ2-7 for the parts outside the CDR3, the full variable domain is DGGITQSPKYLFRKEGQNVTLSCEQNLNHDAMYWYRQDPGQGLRLIYYSQIVNDFQKGDIAEGYSVSREKKESFPLTVTSAQKNPTAFYLCATTPGQGYEQYFGPGTRLTVT.